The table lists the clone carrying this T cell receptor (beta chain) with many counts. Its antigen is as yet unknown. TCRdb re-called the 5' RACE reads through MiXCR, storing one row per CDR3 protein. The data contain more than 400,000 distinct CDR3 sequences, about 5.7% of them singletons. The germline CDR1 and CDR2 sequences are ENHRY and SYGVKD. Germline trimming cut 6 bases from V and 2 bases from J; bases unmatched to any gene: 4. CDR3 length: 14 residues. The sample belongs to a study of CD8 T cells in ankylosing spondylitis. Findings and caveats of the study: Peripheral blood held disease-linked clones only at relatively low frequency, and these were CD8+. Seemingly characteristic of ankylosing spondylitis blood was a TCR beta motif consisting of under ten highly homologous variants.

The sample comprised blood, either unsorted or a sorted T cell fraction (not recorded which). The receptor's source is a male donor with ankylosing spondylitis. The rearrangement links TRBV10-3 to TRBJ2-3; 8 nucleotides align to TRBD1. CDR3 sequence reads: CAIRRTGPTDTQYF. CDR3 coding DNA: TGTGCCATCAGAAGGACAGGGCCCACAGATACGCAGTATTTT.